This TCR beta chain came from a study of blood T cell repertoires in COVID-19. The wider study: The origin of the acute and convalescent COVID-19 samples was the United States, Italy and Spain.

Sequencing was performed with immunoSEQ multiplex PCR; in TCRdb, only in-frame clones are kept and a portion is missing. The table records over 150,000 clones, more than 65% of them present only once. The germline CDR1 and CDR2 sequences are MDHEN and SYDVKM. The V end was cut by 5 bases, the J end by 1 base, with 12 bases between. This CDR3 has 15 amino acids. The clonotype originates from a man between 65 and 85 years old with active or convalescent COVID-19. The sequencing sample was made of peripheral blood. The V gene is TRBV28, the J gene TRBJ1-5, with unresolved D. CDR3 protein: CASSPGQASNQPQHF. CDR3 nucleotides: TGTGCCAGCAGTCCTGGGCAGGCGAGCAATCAGCCCCAGCATTTT.